This T cell receptor (beta chain) was sequenced in a study of CD8 T cells in ankylosing spondylitis (dated by TCRdb to 2017 to 2019). Turning to the overall study: The study profiled T cell receptor beta repertoires in healthy donors and ankylosing spondylitis patients to find disease-linked TCR variants. The whole study cohort included 95 to 130 healthy donors and 20 to 30 ankylosing spondylitis patients. Samples of peripheral blood were taken, and for ankylosing spondylitis patients, synovial fluid was collected as well. Broad study findings and their caveats: The disease-linked clones were reported as significantly enriched in matched synovial fluid samples from ankylosing spondylitis patients. The disease-linked clones showed a CD8+ phenotype and occurred at relatively low frequencies in peripheral blood. Some motif variants had previously been reported in the synovial fluid and blood of reactive arthritis patients, which suggests shared mechanisms of disease initiation. Blood from ankylosing spondylitis patients appeared to be characterized by a TCR beta motif made up of several highly homologous amino acid variants.

This clonotype came up a few times. Its antigen is unknown. No per-base quality is available; no much larger clone lies one base away. TCRdb lists the instrument as Illumina HiSeq 2500. Quantitative 5'-RACE with molecular barcodes was the method used to prepare the TCR beta libraries. The study's processing was this. A new computational method, built on a probabilistic model of VDJ rearrangement, was used to identify disease-linked TCR variants. Using fastp trimming at Q25 and MiXCR clonotype assembly, TCRdb reanalyzed the public sequencing data and kept in-frame beta chains. Every entry covers one CDR3 protein and lists the most common genes and DNA from its rows. TCRdb, not the original authors, processed these V and J calls. This sample is represented by 30,000 to 40,000 distinct CDR3 sequences; 7.2% of them were singletons. The ten largest account for 10% to 13% of the sample. The junction shows trimming of 1 base on V and 2 bases on J, plus 11 bases between the germline ends. The germline V gene specifies KGHSH as CDR1 and LQKENI as CDR2. Its CDR3 holds 16 amino acids, cysteine through phenylalanine. The kept DNA is CDR3 alone, 48 bases in frame from the first base.

The specimen sequenced was blood, either unsorted or a sorted T cell fraction (not recorded which). The sequence joins TRBV18 to TRBJ2-2, and perhaps TRBD1 as D gene, on 6 matching bases. The receptor was isolated from a male donor with ankylosing spondylitis or in good health (not recorded which). In nucleotides, the sequence is TGTGCCAGCTCACCACTGGGGGCCCGAAACACCGGGGAGCTGTTTTTT. Protein translation: CASSPLGARNTGELFF.